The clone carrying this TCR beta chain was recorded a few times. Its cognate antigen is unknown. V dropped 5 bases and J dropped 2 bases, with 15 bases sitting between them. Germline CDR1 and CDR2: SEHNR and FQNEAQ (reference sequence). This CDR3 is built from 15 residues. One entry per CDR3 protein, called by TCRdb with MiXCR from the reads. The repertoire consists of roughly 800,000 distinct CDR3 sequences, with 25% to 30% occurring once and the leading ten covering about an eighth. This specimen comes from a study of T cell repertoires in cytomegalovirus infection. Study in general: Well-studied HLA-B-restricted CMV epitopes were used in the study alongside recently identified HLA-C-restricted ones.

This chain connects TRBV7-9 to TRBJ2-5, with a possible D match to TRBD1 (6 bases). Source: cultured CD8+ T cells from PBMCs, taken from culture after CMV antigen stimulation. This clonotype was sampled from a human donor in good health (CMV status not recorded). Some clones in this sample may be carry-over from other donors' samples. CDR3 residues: CASSLGQLVQETQYF. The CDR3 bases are TGTGCCAGCAGCCTCGGACAGCTTGTACAAGAGACCCAGTACTTC.